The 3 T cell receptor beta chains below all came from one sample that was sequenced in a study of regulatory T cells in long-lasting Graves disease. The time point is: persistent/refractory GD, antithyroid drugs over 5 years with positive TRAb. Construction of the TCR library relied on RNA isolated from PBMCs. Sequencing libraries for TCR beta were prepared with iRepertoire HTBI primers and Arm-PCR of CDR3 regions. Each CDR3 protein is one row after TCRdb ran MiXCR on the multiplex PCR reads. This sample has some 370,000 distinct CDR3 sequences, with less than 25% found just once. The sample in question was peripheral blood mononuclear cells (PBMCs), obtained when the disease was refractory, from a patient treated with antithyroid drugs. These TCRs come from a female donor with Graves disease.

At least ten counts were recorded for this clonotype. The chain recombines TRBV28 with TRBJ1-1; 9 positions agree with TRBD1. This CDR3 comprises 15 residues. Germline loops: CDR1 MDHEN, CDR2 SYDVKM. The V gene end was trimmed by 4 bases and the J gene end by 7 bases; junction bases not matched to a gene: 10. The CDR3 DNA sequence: TGTGCCAGCAGTTGGTATGGGACAGGGCTTTATGAAGCTTTCTTT. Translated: CASSWYGTGLYEAFF.

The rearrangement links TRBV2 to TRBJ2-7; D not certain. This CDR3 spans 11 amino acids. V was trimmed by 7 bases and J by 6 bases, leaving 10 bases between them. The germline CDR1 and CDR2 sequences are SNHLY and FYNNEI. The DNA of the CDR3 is TGTGCCAGCAAAGAGGTAACCGAGCAGTACTTC. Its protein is CASKEVTEQYF.

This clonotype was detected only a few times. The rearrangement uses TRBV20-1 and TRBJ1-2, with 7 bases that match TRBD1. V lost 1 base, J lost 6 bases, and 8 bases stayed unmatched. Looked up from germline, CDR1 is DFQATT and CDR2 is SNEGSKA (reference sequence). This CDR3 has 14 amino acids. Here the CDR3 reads CSARVKQGINGYTF. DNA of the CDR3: TGCAGTGCTAGAGTTAAACAGGGGATTAATGGCTACACCTTC.